This T cell receptor (beta chain) was recovered during a study of blood T cell repertoires in COVID-19. TCRdb keeps only in-frame clones here, not all; method: immunoSEQ multiplex PCR. Among 390,000 or so clones listed, roughly 90% were seen once. CDR3 length: 16 amino acids. Trimming removed 4 bases from V and 7 bases from J, with 22 bases in between. Germline V gives CDR1 SNHLY, CDR2 FYNNEI. The specimen sequenced was peripheral blood. This chain joins TRBV2 and TRBJ1-2; D not resolved. This TCR came from a woman under 40 with COVID-19, enrolled during active disease. The CDR3 loop reads CASSGFGAFGLGGYTF. DNA of the CDR3: TGTGCCAGCAGTGGGTTCGGCGCGTTCGGACTAGGTGGCTACACCTTC.